This TCR beta chain came from a study of cytomegalovirus exposure and HLA in healthy donors. Study results and limitations: Despite most TCR sequences being rare, some public TCRs occurred in many donors.

The study ran its PCR with 60 Vbeta and 13 Jbeta primers. Assay used: immunoSEQ multiplex PCR; TCRdb lists only in-frame clones, some missing. The sample lists about 140,000 clones; roughly 77% were seen once. Germline values: CDR1 SGDLS, CDR2 YYNGEE. This CDR3 has 15 amino acids. V shed 2 bases and J shed 1 base, with 12 bases lying between them. As for this clone: The target antigen is unknown.

The material sequenced was PBMCs. This rearrangement joins TRBV9 to TRBJ1-1; D is undetermined. The TCR sequence derives from a female donor in good health and CMV-seronegative. The CDR3 loop reads CASSVEGGPNTEAFF. In DNA form, the CDR3 reads TGTGCCAGCAGCGTTGAGGGTGGGCCGAACACTGAAGCTTTCTTT.